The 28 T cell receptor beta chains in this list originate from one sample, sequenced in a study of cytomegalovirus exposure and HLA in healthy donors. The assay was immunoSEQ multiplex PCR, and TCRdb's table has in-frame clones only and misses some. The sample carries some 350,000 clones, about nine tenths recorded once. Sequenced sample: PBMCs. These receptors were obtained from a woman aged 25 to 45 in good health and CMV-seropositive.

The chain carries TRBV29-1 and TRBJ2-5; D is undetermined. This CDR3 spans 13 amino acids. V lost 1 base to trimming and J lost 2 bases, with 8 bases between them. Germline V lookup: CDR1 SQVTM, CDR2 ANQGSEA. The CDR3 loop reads CSVEVRQQETQYF. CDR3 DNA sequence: TGCAGCGTTGAAGTGCGGCAGCAAGAGACCCAGTACTTC.

The CDR3 DNA is TGTGCCAGCAGTTACTCAGGGTCCACTGAAGCTTTCTTT. Its protein product is CASSYSGSTEAFF. The rearrangement uses TRBV6-5 and TRBJ1-1; D is undetermined. Trimming took off 0 bases at V and 4 bases at J, with 6 bases between the two ends. This CDR3 is 13 amino acids long. CDR1 MNHEY and CDR2 SVGAGI come from the germline V gene.

The DNA for the CDR3 is TGTGCCTGGGCCCGGGACAGGGCCTCCTACGAGCAGTACTTC. It codes for CAWARDRASYEQYF. The rearrangement uses TRBV30 and TRBJ2-7; 9 bases agree with TRBD1. The germline V gene encodes CDR1 GTSNPN and CDR2 SVGIG (reference sequence). This CDR3 region has 14 residues. V lost 5 bases, J lost 0 bases, and 5 bases stayed unmatched.

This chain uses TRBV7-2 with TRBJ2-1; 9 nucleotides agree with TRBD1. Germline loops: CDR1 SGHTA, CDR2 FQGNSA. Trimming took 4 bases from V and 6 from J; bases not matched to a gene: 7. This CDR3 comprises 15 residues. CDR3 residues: CASSSRDRVFNEQFF. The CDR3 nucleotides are TGTGCCAGCAGCTCCCGGGACAGGGTATTCAATGAGCAGTTCTTC.

The CDR3 region has the DNA TGCAGCGTTGAATCGTGGGACAGTCAAGAGACCCAGTACTTC. Encoded protein: CSVESWDSQETQYF. The chain carries TRBV29-1 and TRBJ2-5, with 7 bases matching TRBD1. The CDR3 sequence is 14 residues long. V lost 2 bases, J lost 2 bases, and 5 bases stayed unmatched. Germline CDR1 is SQVTM and CDR2 is ANQGSEA.

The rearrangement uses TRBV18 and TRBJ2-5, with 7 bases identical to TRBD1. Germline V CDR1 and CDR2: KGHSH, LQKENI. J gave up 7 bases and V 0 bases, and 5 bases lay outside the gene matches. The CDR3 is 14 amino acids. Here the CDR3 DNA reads TGTGCCAGCTCACCACCACAGGGGTCAGGGACCCAGTACTTC. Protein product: CASSPPQGSGTQYF. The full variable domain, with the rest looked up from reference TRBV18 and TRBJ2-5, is NAGVMQNPRHLVRRRGQEARLRCSPMKGHSHVYWYRQLPEEGLKFMVYLQKENIIDESGMPKERFSAEFPKEGPSILRIQQVVRGDSAAYFCASSPPQGSGTQYFGPGTRLLVL.

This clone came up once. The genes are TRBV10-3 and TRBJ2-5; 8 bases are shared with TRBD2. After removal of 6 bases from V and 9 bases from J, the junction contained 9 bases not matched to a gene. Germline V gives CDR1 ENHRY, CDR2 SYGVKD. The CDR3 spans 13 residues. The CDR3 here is CAIRTSARDAQYF. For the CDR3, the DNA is TGTGCCATCAGGACTAGCGCCCGGGACGCCCAGTACTTC.

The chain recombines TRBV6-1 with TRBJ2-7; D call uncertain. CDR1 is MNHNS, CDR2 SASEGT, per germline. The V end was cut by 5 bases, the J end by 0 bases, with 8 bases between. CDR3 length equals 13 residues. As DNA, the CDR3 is TGTGCCAGCAGTTTCGGCCTCTCCTACGAGCAGTACTTC. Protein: CASSFGLSYEQYF.

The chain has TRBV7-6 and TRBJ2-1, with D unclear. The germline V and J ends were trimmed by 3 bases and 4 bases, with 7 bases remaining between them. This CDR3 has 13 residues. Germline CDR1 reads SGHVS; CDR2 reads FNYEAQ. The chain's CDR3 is CASSLGSYNEQFF. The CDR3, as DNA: TGTGCCAGCAGCTTGGGTTCGTACAATGAGCAGTTCTTC.

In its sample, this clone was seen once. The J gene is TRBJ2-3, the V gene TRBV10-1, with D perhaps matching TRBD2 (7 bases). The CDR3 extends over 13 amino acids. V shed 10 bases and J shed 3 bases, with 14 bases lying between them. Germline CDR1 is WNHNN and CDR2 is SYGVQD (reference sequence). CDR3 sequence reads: CATGEGGTDTQYF. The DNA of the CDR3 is TGCGCCACAGGAGAGGGGGGGACAGATACGCAGTATTTT.

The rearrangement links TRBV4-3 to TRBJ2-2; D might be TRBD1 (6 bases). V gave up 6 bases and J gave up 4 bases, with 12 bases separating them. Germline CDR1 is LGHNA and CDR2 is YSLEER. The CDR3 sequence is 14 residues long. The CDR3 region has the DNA TGCGCCAGCAGTCCGGGACACCGCACCGGGGAGCTGTTTTTT. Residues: CASSPGHRTGELFF.

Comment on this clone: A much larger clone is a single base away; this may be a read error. CDR3 amino acids: CASRPRENTEAFF. The CDR3 nucleotides are TGTGCCAGCAGACCCCGGGAGAACACTGAAGCTTTCTTT. The chain uses TRBV27 and TRBJ1-1; D is uncertain. Trimming took off 6 bases at V and 1 base at J, with 9 bases between the two ends. Per the germline V gene, CDR1 is MNHEY and CDR2 is SMNVEV (reference sequence). CDR3 length equals 13 residues.

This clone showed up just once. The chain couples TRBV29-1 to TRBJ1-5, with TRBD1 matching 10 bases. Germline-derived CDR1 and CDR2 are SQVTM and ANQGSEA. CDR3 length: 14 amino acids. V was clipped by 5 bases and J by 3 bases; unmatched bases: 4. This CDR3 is CSVRTGGNNQPQHF. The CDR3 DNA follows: TGCAGCGTTAGGACAGGGGGTAACAATCAGCCCCAGCATTTT.

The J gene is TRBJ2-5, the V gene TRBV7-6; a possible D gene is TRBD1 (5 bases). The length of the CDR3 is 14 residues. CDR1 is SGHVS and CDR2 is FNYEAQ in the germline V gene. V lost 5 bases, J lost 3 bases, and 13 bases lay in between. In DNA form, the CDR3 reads TGTGCCAGCAGCCCCCCAACAGGAGAAGAGACCCAGTACTTC. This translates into CASSPPTGEETQYF.

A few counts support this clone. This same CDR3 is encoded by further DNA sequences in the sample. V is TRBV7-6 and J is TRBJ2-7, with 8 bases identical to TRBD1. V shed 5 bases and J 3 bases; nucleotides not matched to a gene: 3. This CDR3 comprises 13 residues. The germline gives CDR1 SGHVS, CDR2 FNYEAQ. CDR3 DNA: TGTGCCAGCAGCCCCGGGACAGGCTACGAGCAGTACTTC. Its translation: CASSPGTGYEQYF. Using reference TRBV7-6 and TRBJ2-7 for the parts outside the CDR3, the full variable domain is GAGVSQSPRYKVTKRGQDVALRCDPISGHVSLYWYRQALGQGPEFLTYFNYEAQQDKSGLPNDRFSAERPEGSISTLTIQRTEQRDSAMYRCASSPGTGYEQYFGPGTRLTVT.

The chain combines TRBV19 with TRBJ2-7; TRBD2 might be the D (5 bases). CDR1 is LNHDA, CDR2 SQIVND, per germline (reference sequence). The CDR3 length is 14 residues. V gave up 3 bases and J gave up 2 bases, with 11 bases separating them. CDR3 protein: CASSIGSGPYEQYF. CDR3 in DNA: TGTGCCAGTAGTATTGGAAGCGGACCCTACGAGCAGTACTTC.

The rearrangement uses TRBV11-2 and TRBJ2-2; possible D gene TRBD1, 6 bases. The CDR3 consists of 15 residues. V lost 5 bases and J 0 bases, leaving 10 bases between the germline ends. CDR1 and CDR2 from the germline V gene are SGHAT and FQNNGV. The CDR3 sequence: CASSPDSTNTGELFF. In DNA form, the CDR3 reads TGTGCCAGCAGCCCGGACAGTACGAACACCGGGGAGCTGTTTTTT.

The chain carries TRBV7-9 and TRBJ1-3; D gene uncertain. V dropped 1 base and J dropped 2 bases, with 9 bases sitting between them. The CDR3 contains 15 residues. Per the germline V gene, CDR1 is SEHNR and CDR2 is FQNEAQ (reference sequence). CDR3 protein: CASSLVMGAGNTIYF. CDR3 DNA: TGTGCCAGCAGCTTAGTCATGGGAGCTGGAAACACCATATATTTT.

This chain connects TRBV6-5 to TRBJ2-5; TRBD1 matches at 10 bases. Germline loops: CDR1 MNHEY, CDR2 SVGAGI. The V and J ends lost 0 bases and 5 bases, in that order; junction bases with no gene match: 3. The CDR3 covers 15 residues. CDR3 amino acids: CASSYSTGGAETQYF. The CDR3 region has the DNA TGTGCCAGCAGTTACTCGACAGGGGGCGCGGAGACCCAGTACTTC.

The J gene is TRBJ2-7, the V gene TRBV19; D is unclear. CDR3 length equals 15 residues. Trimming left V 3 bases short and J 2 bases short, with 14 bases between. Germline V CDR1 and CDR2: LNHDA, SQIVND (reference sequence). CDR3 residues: CASSIRAVGTYEQYF. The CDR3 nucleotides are TGTGCCAGTAGTATCCGGGCAGTGGGAACCTACGAGCAGTACTTC.

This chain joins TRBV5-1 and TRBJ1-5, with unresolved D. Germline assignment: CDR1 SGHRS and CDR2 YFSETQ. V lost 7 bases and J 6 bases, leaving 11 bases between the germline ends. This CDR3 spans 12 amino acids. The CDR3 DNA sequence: TGCGCCAGCTATAATCCCGGTCAGCCCCAGCATTTT. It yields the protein CASYNPGQPQHF.

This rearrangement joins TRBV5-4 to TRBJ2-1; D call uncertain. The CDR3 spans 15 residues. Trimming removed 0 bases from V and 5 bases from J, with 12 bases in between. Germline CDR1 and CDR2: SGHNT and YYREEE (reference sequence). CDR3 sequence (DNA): TGTGCCAGCAGCTTGGCTCAAGGCGGAAACAATGAGCAGTTCTTC. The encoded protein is CASSLAQGGNNEQFF.

The CDR3 DNA sequence: TGCGCCAGCAGAGTTAGCGGGGGGGGCGGCGGGGAGCTGTTTTTT. This sequence encodes CASRVSGGGGGELFF. The rearrangement uses TRBV4-1 and TRBJ2-2; 11 bases agree with TRBD2. CDR1 and CDR2 from the germline V gene are MGHRA and YSYEKL. The ends lost 6 bases at V and 7 bases at J; junction bases unmatched: 7. The CDR3 runs to 15 residues.

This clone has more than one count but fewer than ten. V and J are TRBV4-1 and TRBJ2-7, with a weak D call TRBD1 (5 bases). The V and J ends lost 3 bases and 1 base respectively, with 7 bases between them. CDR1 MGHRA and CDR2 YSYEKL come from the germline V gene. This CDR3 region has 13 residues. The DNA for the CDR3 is TGCGCCAGCAGCCAGACAGTTTCCTACGAGCAGTACTTC. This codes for CASSQTVSYEQYF.

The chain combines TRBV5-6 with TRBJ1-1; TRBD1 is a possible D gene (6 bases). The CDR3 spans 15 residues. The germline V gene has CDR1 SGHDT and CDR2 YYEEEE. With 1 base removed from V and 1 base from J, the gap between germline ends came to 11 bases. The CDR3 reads CASSLISRGNTEAFF. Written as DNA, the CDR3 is TGTGCCAGCAGCTTGATCTCCAGGGGGAACACTGAAGCTTTCTTT.

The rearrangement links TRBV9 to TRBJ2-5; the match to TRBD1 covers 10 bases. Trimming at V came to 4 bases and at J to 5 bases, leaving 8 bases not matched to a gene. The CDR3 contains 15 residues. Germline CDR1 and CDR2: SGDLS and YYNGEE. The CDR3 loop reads CASSPGTGEVETQYF. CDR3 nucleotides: TGTGCCAGCAGCCCTGGGACAGGGGAGGTGGAGACCCAGTACTTC.

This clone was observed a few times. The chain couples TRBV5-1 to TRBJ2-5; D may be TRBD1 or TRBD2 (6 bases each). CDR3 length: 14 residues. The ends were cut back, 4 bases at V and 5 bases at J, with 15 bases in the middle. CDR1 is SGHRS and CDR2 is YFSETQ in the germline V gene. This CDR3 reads CASSTGQGRETQYF. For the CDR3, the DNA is TGCGCCAGCAGCACGGGGCAGGGGAGGGAGACCCAGTACTTC.

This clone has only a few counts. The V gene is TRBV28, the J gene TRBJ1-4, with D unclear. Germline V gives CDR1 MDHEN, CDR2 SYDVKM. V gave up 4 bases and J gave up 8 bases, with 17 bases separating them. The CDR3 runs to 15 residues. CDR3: CASSSPGTSREKLFF. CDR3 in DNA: TGTGCCAGCAGTTCCCCGGGAACCAGCCGCGAAAAACTGTTTTTT.